The source of this T cell receptor beta chain is a study of cytomegalovirus exposure and HLA in healthy donors. About the research overall: Around 89 million unique TCRs from HLA-typed donors made up an early data release.

Deletions cut 8 bases from V and 1 base from J, with 23 bases between. The CDR3 extends over 17 amino acids. Per germline, CDR1 MDHEN and CDR2 SYDVKM. Regarding the study as a whole: TCR beta sequences reportedly predicted most subjects' HLA-A and HLA-B alleles accurately. There were reportedly fewer N-insertions in an Asian-associated ancestry cluster than the approximately 670-donor mean, in a later analysis. In terms of immune exposure information, only CMV serostatus was available.

To note about this clone: Its antigen is not known.

PCR used 60 Vbeta primers and 13 Jbeta primers. Assay: immunoSEQ multiplex PCR; the TCRdb copy retains only in-frame clones and omits some. Among some 160,000 clones listed, 86% were seen once. The chain recombines TRBV28 with TRBJ1-1; D may be TRBD1 (6 bases). This receptor was identified in a woman aged 18-29 years in good health and CMV-seronegative. The sequenced material came from PBMCs. Here the CDR3 reads CASRSGTQRRANTEAFF. The DNA for the CDR3 is TGTGCCAGCCGCTCCGGGACACAAAGGCGGGCGAACACTGAAGCTTTCTTT.